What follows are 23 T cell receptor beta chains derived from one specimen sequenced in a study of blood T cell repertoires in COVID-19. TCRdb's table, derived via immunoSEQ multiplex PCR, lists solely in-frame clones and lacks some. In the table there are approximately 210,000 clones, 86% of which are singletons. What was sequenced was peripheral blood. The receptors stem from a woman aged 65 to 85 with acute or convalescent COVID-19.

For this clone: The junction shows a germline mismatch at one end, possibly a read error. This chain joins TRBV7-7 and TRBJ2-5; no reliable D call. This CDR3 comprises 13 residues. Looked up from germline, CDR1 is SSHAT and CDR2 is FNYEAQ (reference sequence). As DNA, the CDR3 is TGTGCTAGCAGCTTAACTCGTCAAGAGACCCAGTACTTC. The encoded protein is CASSLTRQETQYF.

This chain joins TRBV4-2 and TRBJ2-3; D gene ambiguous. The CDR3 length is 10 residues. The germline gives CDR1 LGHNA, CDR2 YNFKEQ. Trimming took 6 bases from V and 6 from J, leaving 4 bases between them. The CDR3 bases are TGTGCCAGCAGTGAGGATACGCAGTATTTT. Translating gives CASSEDTQYF.

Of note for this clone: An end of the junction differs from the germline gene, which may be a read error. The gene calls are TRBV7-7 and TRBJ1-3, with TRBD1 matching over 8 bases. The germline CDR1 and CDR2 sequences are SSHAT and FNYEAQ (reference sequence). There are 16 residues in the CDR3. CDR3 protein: CASSPRAGGPGNTIYF. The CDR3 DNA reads TGTGCTAGCAGCCCCCGGGCAGGGGGCCCTGGAAACACCATATATTTT. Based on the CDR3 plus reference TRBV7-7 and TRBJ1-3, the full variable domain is GAGVSQSPRYKVTKRGQDVTLRCDPISSHATLYWYQQALGQGPEFLTYFNYEAQPDKSGLPSDRFSAERPEGSISTLTIQRTEQRDSAMYRCASSPRAGGPGNTIYFGEGSWLTVV.

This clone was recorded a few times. The CDR3 region is CASRAPGSGELFF. In nucleotides, the CDR3 is TGTGCCAGCCGGGCCCCAGGGTCGGGGGAGCTGTTTTTT. V is TRBV6-5 and J is TRBJ2-2, with D maybe TRBD1 (5 bases). The CDR3 totals 13 residues. V lost 8 bases and J 8 bases, leaving 15 bases between the germline ends. Germline V gene sequence: CDR1 MNHEY, CDR2 SVGAGI.

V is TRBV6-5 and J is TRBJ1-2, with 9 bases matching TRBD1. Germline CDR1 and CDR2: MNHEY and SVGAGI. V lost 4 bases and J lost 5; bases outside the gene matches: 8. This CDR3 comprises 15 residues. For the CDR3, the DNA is TGTGCCAGCAGTTTAACAGGGGGCTCCCCGTATGGCTACACCTTC. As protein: CASSLTGGSPYGYTF.

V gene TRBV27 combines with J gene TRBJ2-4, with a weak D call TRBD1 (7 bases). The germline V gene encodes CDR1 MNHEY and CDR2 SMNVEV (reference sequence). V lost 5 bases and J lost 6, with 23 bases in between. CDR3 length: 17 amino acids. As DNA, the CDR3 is TGTGCCAGCAGTCCCCGACAGGGAGGTTCGTTTGGAAACATTCAGTACTTC. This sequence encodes CASSPRQGGSFGNIQYF.

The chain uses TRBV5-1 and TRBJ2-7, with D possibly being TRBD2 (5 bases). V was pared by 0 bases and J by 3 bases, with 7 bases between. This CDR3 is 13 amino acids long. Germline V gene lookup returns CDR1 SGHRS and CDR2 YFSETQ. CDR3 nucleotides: TGCGCCAGCAGCTTGGAAGGGAGCTACGAGCAGTACTTC. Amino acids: CASSLEGSYEQYF.

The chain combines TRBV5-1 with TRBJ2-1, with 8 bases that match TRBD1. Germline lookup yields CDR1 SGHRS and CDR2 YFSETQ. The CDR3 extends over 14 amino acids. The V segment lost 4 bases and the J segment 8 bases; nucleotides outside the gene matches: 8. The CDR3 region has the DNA TGCGCCAGCAGCGGTTGGGACAGGACTTATGAGCAGTTCTTC. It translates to CASSGWDRTYEQFF. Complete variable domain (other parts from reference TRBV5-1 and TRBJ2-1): KAGVTQTPRYLIKTRGQQVTLSCSPISGHRSVSWYQQTPGQGLQFLFEYFSETQRNKGNFPGRFSGRQFSNSRSEMNVSTLELGDSALYLCASSGWDRTYEQFFGPGTRLTVL.

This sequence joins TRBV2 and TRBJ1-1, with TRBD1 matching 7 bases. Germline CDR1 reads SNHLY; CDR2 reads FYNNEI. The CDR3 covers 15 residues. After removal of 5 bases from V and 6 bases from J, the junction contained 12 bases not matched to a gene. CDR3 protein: CASSRDRATGAEAFF. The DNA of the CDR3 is TGTGCCAGCAGTCGCGACAGGGCAACGGGCGCTGAAGCTTTCTTT.

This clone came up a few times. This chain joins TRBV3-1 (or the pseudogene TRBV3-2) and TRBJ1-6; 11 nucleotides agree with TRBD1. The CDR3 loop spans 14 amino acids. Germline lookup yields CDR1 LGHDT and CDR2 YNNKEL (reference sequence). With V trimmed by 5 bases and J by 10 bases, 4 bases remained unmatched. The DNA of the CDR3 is TGTGCCAGCAGCAACCGGGACAGGGGGTCACCCCTCCACTTT. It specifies CASSNRDRGSPLHF.

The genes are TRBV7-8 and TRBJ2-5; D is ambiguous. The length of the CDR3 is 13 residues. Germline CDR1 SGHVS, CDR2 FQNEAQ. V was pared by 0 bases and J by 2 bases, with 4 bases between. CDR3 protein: CASSLALQETQYF. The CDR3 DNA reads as TGTGCCAGCAGCTTAGCACTGCAAGAGACCCAGTACTTC.

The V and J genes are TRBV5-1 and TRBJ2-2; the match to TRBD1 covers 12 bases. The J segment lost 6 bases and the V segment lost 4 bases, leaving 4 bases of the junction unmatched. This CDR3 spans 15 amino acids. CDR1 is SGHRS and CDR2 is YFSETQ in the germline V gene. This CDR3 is CASSGGTGGPGELFF. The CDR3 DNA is TGCGCCAGCAGCGGAGGGACAGGGGGCCCCGGGGAGCTGTTTTTT. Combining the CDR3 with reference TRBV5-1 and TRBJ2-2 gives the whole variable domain KAGVTQTPRYLIKTRGQQVTLSCSPISGHRSVSWYQQTPGQGLQFLFEYFSETQRNKGNFPGRFSGRQFSNSRSEMNVSTLELGDSALYLCASSGGTGGPGELFFGEGSRLTVL.

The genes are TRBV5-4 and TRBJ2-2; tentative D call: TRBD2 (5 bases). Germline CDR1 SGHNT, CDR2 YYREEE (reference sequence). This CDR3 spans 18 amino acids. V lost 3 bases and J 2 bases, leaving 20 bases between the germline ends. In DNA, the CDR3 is TGTGCCAGCAGCTCCCCTCGGTCAAGTGGGAGAAACACCGGGGAGCTGTTTTTT. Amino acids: CASSSPRSSGRNTGELFF.

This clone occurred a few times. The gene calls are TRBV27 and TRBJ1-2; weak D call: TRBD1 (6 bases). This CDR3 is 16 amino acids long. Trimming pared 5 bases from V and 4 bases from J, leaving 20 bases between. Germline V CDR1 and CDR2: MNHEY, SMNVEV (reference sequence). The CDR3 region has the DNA TGTGCCAGCAGTCCTCACCCCGGGACATCCATCTATGGCTACACCTTC. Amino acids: CASSPHPGTSIYGYTF.

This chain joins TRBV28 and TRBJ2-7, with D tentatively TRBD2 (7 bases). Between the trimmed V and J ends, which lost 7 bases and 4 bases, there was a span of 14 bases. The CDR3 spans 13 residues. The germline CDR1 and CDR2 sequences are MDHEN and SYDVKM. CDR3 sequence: CASTGGAEYEQYF. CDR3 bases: TGTGCCAGCACGGGGGGCGCCGAGTACGAGCAGTACTTC.

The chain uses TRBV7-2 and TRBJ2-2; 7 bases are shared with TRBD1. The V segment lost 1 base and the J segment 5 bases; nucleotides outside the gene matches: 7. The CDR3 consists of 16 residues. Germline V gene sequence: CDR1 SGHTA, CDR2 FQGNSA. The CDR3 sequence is CASSLVQVRGTGELFF. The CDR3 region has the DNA TGTGCCAGCAGCTTAGTTCAGGTCAGGGGGACCGGGGAGCTGTTTTTT. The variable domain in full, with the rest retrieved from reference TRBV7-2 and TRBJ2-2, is GAGVSQSPSNKVTEKGKDVELRCDPISGHTALYWYRQSLGQGLEFLIYFQGNSAPDKSGLPSDRFSAERTGGSVSTLTIQRTQQEDSAVYLCASSLVQVRGTGELFFGEGSRLTVL.

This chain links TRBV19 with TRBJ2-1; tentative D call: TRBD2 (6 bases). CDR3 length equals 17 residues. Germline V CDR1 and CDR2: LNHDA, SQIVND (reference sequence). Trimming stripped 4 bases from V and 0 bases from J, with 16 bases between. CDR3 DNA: TGTGCCAGTAGTACCCCCTTTCGGGGGAGCTCCTACAATGAGCAGTTCTTC. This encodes CASSTPFRGSSYNEQFF.

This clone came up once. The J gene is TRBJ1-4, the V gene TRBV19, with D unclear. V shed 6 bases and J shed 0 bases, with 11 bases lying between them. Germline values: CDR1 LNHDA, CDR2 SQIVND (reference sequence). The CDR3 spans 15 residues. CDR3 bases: TGTGCCAGTAGCCGCCTCGGGGCAACTAATGAAAAACTGTTTTTT. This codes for CASSRLGATNEKLFF.

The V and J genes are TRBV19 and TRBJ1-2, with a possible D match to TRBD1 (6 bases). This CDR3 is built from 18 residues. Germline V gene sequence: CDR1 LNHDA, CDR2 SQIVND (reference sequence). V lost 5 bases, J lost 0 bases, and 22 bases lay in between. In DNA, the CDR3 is TGTGCCAGTAGTTCCCATTGGGGGCCAAAGAATTCTAACTATGGCTACACCTTC. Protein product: CASSSHWGPKNSNYGYTF.

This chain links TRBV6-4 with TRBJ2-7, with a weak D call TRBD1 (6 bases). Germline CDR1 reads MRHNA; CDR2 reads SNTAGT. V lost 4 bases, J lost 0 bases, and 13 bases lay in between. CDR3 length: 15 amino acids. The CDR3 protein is CASSGGHSISYEQYF. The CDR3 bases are TGTGCCAGCAGTGGGGGACACTCGATCTCCTACGAGCAGTACTTC.

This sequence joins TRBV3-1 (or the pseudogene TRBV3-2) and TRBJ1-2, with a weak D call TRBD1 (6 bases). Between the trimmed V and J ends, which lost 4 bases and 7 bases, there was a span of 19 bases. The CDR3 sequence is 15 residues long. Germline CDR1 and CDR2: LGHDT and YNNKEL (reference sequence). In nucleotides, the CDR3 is TGTGCCAGCAGCCCCCAGGGCAGGGGCTGGGGTGGCTACACCTTC. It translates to CASSPQGRGWGGYTF.

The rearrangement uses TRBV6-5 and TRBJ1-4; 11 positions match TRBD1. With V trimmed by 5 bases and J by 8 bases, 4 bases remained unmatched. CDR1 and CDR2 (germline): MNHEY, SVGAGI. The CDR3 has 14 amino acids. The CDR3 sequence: CASSRTGGTEKLFF. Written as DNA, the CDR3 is TGTGCCAGCAGTAGGACAGGGGGCACGGAAAAACTGTTTTTT.

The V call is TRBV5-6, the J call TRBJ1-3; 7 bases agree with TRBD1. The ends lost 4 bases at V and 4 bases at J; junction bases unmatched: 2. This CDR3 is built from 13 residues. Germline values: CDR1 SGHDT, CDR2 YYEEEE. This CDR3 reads CASSQQGGNTIYF. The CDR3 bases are TGTGCCAGCAGCCAACAGGGGGGAAACACCATATATTTT. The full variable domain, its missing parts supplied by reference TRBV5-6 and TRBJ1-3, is DAGVTQSPTHLIKTRGQQVTLRCSPKSGHDTVSWYQQALGQGPQFIFQYYEEEERQRGNFPDRFSGHQFPNYSSELNVNALLLGDSALYLCASSQQGGNTIYFGEGSWLTVV.